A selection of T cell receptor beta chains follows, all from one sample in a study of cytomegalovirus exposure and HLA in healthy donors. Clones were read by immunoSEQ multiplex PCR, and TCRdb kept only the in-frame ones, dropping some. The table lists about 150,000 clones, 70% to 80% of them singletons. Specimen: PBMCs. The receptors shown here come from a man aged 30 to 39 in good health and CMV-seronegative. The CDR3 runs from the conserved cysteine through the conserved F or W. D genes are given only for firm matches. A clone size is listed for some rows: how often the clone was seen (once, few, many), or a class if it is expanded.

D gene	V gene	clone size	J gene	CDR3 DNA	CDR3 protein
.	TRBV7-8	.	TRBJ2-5	TGTGCCAGCAGCTTAGAAGATGTCCGGGAGACCCAGTACTTC	CASSLEDVRETQYF
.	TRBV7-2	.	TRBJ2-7	TGTGCCAGCAGCCTCACTAGTTACGAGCAGTACTTC	CASSLTSYEQYF
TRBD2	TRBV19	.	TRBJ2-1	TGTGCCAGTAGTCCCCGGGCCCGCGGGGGAGAGCAGTTCTTC	CASSPRARGGEQFF
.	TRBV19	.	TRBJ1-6	TGTGCCAGTAGCATTTTCTTCGGACAGTTGAATTCACCCCTCCACTTT	CASSIFFGQLNSPLHF
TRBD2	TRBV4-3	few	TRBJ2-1	TGCGCCAGCAGCCAAGAGTGGCGGGGGGGCCCGATCCTTAGTGAGCAGTTCTTC	CASSQEWRGGPILSEQFF
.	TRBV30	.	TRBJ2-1	TGTGCCTGGACAAAGGGGTACAATGAGCAGTTCTTC	CAWTKGYNEQFF
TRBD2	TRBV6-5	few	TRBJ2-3	TGTGCCAGCAGTGGCAGCGGGGCCGGCACAGATACGCAGTATTTT	CASSGSGAGTDTQYF
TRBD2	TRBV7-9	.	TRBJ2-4	TGTGCCAGCAGCCATAGCGGGGGGGCGAAAAACATTCAGTACTTC	CASSHSGGAKNIQYF
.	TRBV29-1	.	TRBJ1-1	TGCAGCGGGGCAGGGGTTTTGTACACTGAAGCTTTCTTT	CSGAGVLYTEAFF
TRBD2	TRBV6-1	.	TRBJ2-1	TGTGCCAGCAGGAGGAGCGGGGGCTCCTACAATGAGCAGTTCTTC	CASRRSGGSYNEQFF
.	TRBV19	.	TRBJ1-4	TGTGCCAGTAGTATGGGCGAGGCGGGTGAAAAACTGTTTTTT	CASSMGEAGEKLFF
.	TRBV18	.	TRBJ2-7	TGTGCCAGCTCACCCGACCCTACAGGGTTCTCCTACGAGCAGTACTTC	CASSPDPTGFSYEQYF
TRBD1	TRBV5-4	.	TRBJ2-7	TGTGCCAGCAGCTTGGAGCGACAGGGCTACGAGCAGTACTTC	CASSLERQGYEQYF
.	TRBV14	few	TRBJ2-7	TGTGCCAGCAGCTCAGTCTACGAGCAGTACTTC	CASSSVYEQYF
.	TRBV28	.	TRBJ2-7	TGTGTCAGCAGCAGCCTACAGGGTCCCGAGCAGTACTTC	CVSSSLQGPEQYF
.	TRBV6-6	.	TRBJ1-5	TGTGCCAGCAGTTACCCCCAGGGATGGGATCAGCCCCAGCATTTT	CASSYPQGWDQPQHF
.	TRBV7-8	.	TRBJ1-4	TGTGCCAGCAGCTTAGAGACGGCGGGCGCAACTAATGAAAAACTGTTTTTT	CASSLETAGATNEKLFF
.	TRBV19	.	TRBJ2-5	TGTGCCAGTAGTGCCCGTGGTGGGATGAGGGCAGAGACCCAGTACTTC	CASSARGGMRAETQYF
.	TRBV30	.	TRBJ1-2	TGTGCCTGGAAGGTGGACTCACGGAGGTCCTATGGCTACACCTTC	CAWKVDSRRSYGYTF
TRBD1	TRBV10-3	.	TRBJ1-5	TGTGCCATCAGTGACAGGGGGACAAGCAATCAGCCCCAGCATTTT	CAISDRGTSNQPQHF
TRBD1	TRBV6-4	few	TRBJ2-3	TGTGCCAGCAGCCCCTCGGACAGGGGAAACACAGATACGCAGTATTTT	CASSPSDRGNTDTQYF
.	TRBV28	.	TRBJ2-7	TGTGCCAGCAAACCCCCCGGGACTGCCTCCTACGAGCAGTACTTC	CASKPPGTASYEQYF
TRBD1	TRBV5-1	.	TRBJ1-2	TGCGCCAGCAGCAAGGGGACAGGCGGGTATGGCTACACCTTC	CASSKGTGGYGYTF
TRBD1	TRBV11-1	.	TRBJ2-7	TGTGCCAGCAGCTCGCGGACAGGGGTGCAGTACTTC	CASSSRTGVQYF
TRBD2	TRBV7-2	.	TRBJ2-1	TGTGCCAGCAGCTATAGCGGGAGACCCAATGAGCAGTTCTTC	CASSYSGRPNEQFF
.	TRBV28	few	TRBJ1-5	TGTGCCAGCAGTTCTACAGATCAGCCCCAGCATTTT	CASSSTDQPQHF
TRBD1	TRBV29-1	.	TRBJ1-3	TGCAGCGTGCGGACAGGTCCTGGAAACACCATATATTTT	CSVRTGPGNTIYF
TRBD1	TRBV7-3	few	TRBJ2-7	TGTGCCAGCAGCTTAACTCCCGGGACAGGGGGCCCCTTTCTTCCTCAGTACTTC	CASSLTPGTGGPFLPQYF
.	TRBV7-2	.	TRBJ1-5	TGTGCCAGCAGTTTAATCCCCAGGGGTGGGCAGCCCCAGCATTTT	CASSLIPRGGQPQHF
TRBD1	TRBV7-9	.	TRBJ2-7	TGTGCCAGCAGCCTCATATCGGACAGGGTAGGCGAGCAGTACTTC	CASSLISDRVGEQYF
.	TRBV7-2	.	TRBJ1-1	TGTGCCAGCAGCTTAGTCCTTAACGGGGACACTGAAGCTTTCTTT	CASSLVLNGDTEAFF
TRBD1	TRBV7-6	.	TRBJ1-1	TGTGCCAGCAGCTCGACAGGGGGCGGCACTGAAGCTTTCTTT	CASSSTGGGTEAFF
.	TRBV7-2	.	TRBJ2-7	TGTGCCAGCAGCTCAAATCCAAGCGTCGGCGCCTACGAGCAGTACTTC	CASSSNPSVGAYEQYF
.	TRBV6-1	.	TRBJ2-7	TGTGCCAGCAGTGAAGCGCGGAGCGAGTACTTC	CASSEARSEYF
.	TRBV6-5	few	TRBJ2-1	TGTGCCAGCAGTTACCCGGCGGGCAATGAGCAGTTCTTC	CASSYPAGNEQFF